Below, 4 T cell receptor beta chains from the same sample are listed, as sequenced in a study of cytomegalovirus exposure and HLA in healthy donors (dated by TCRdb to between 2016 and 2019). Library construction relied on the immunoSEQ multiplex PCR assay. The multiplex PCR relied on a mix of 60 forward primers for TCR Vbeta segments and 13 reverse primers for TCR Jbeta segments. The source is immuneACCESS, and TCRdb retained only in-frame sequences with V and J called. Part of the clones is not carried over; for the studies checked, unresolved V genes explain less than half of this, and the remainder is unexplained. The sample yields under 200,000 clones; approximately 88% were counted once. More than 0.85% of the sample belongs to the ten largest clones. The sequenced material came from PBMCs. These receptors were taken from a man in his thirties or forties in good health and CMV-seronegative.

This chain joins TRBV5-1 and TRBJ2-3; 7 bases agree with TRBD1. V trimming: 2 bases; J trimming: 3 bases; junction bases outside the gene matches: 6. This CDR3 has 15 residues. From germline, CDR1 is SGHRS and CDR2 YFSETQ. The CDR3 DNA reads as TGCGCCAGCAGCTTTATACAGGGGAAGACAGATACGCAGTATTTT. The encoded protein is CASSFIQGKTDTQYF.

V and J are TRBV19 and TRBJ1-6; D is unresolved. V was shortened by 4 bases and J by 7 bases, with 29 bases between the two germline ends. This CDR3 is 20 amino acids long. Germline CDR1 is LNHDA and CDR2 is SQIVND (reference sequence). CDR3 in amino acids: CASSSFFRTSLKDKNSPLHF. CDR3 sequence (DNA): TGTGCCAGTAGTAGTTTCTTTCGCACCAGTCTCAAAGACAAAAATTCACCCCTCCACTTT.

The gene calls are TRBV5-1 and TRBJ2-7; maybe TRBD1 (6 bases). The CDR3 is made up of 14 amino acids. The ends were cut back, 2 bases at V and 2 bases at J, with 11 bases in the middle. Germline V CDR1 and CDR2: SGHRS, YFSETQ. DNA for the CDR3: TGCGCCAGCAGCTTAGGACAGCCAGCCTACGAGCAGTACTTC. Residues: CASSLGQPAYEQYF.

The CDR3: CASSARTDYSPLHF. CDR3 coding DNA: TGTGCCAGCAGTGCCCGGACGGACTATTCACCCCTCCACTTT. The genes are TRBV6-5 and TRBJ1-6; D is unresolved. V was pared by 5 bases and J by 8 bases, with 13 bases between. The CDR3 runs to 14 residues. Looked up from germline, CDR1 is MNHEY and CDR2 is SVGAGI.